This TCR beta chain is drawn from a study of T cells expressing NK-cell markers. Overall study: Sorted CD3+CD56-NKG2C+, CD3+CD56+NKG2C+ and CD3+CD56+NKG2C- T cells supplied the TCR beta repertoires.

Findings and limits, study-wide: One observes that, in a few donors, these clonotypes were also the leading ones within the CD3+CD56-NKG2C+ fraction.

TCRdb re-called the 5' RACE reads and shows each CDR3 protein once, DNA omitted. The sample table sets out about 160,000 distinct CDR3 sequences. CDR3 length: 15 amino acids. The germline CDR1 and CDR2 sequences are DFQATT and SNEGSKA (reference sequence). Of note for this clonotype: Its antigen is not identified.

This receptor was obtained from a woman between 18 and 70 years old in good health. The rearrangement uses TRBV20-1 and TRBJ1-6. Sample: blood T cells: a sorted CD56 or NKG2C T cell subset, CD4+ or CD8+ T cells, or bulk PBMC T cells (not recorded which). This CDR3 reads CSASGTYQGNSPLHF.